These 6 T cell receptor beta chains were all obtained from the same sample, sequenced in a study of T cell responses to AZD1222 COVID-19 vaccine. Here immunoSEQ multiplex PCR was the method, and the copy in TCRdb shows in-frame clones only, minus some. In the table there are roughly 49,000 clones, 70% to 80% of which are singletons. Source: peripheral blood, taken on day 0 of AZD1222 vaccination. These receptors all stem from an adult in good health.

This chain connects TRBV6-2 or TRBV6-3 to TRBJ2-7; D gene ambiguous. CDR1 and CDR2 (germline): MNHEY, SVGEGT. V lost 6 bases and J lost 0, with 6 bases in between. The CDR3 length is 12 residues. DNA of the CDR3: TGTGCCAGCAGCCCAAACTCCTACGAGCAGTACTTC. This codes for CASSPNSYEQYF.

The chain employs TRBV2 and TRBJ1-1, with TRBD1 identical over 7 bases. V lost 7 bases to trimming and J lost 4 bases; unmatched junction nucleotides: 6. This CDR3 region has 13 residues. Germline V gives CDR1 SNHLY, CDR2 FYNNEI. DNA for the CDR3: TGTGCCAGCACTGGTACAGGGGTCACTGAAGCTTTCTTT. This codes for CASTGTGVTEAFF.

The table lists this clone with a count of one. CDR3 coding DNA: TGTGCCAGCAGCCCCCAGTCGGGAGGGGGCTATGGCTACACCTTC. The encoded protein is CASSPQSGGGYGYTF. This chain joins TRBV7-8 and TRBJ1-2, with D tentatively TRBD1 (6 bases). Germline loops: CDR1 SGHVS, CDR2 FQNEAQ. This CDR3 has 15 residues. The V gene lost 5 bases and the J gene lost 4 bases, with 17 bases spanning the gap.

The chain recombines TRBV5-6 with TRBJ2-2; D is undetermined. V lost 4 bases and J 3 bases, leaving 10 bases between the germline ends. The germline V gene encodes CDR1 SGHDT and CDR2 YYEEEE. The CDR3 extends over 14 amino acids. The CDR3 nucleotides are TGTGCCAGCAGCCTGGCGGTCCACACCGGGGAGCTGTTTTTT. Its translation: CASSLAVHTGELFF.

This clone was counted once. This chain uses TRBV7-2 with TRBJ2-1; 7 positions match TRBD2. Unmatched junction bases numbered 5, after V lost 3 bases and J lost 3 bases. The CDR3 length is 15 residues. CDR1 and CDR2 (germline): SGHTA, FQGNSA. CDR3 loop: CASSLGSSGYNEQFF. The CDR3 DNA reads TGTGCCAGCAGCTTGGGATCTAGCGGCTACAATGAGCAGTTCTTC.

CDR3 DNA sequence: TGCGCCAGCAGTCCAACAGGGGGAGCGAACTATGGCTACACCTTC. Its translation is CASSPTGGANYGYTF. The rearrangement links TRBV10-2 to TRBJ1-2, with 8 bases identical to TRBD1. There are 15 residues in the CDR3. J lost 2 bases, V lost 5 bases, and 7 bases had no gene match. Germline CDR1 is WSHSY and CDR2 is SAAADI.